These 27 T cell receptor beta chains came from one sample sequenced in a study of Graves' ophthalmopathy and Graves' hyperthyroidism. Beta-chain TCR CDR3 regions were amplified from RNA transcripts. HTBI primers primed a first-round RT-PCR, and a second-round multiplex PCR followed. TCRdb re-called the multiplex PCR reads with MiXCR, one entry per CDR3 protein. The sample includes a few hundred thousand distinct CDR3 sequences, about 18% seen only once; the top ten take roughly 2.4%. Sequencing was performed on peripheral blood. These receptors were taken from an adult woman with stable Graves' hyperthyroidism.

The rearrangement links TRBV20-1 to TRBJ1-2, with D possibly matching TRBD1 (5 bases). Germline V gene lookup returns CDR1 DFQATT and CDR2 SNEGSKA (reference sequence). The CDR3 is 15 amino acids. V was pared by 7 bases and J by 8 bases, with 26 bases between. CDR3 DNA: TGCAGTGTCCCTTTAGACACGGGCGGACATAAGGGCTACACCTTC. Amino acid sequence: CSVPLDTGGHKGYTF.

This clonotype was seen ten or more times. The chain couples TRBV24-1 to TRBJ2-1, with D tentatively TRBD2 (5 bases). The V and J ends lost 5 bases and 8 bases respectively, with 9 bases between them. Germline lookup yields CDR1 KGHDR and CDR2 SFDVKD. The CDR3 consists of 12 residues. In DNA form, the CDR3 reads TGTGCCACCAGTGGCGGAGGCGATGAGCAGTTCTTC. Translated, it gives CATSGGGDEQFF.

The chain uses TRBV12-3 or TRBV12-4 and TRBJ2-1; 11 nucleotides agree with TRBD2. The CDR3 contains 15 residues. J lost 4 bases, V lost 7 bases, and 6 bases had no gene match. Written as DNA, the CDR3 is TGTGCCAGCAAACCTGGGACTAGCGGTTACAATGAGCAGTTCTTC. It yields the protein CASKPGTSGYNEQFF.

This clonotype was picked up one time. CDR3 loop: CASSLLRQGEAFF. For the CDR3, the DNA is TGTGCCAGCAGCTTATTGCGTCAGGGTGAAGCTTTCTTT. V usage is TRBV7-2 and J usage is TRBJ1-1; TRBD1 might be the D (5 bases). CDR1 and CDR2 (germline): SGHTA, FQGNSA. The ends were cut back, 2 bases at V and 7 bases at J, with 11 bases in the middle. The length of the CDR3 is 13 residues.

This clonotype was picked up many times. The genes are TRBV11-2 and TRBJ1-1, with no clear D. In germline, CDR1 is SGHAT, CDR2 FQNNGV. This CDR3 spans 13 amino acids. Trimming left V 2 bases short and J 5 bases short, with 9 bases between. CDR3 DNA sequence: TGTGCCAGCAGCTTAATGAGCGGGACTGAAGCTTTCTTT. Its protein is CASSLMSGTEAFF.

This clonotype was found many times. V and J are TRBV20-1 and TRBJ2-7; 11 positions agree with TRBD2. Looked up from germline, CDR1 is DFQATT and CDR2 is SNEGSKA (reference sequence). The CDR3 sequence is 13 residues long. The V gene end was trimmed by 8 bases and the J gene end by 3 bases; junction bases not matched to a gene: 6. CDR3 nucleotides: TGCAGTCTAGCGGGACTAGCGGACTACGAGCAGTACTTC. Translated, it gives CSLAGLADYEQYF.

V gene TRBV15 combines with J gene TRBJ1-3, with D unresolved. The germline V and J ends were trimmed by 0 bases and 7 bases, with 19 bases remaining between them. The CDR3 has 17 residues. Per the germline V gene, CDR1 is LNHNV and CDR2 is YYDKDF (reference sequence). CDR3 nucleotides: TGTGCCACCAGCAGAGAATCGGGATGGAGACGGTCCAACACCATATATTTT. It yields the protein CATSRESGWRRSNTIYF.

This clonotype was picked up a small number of times. V and J are TRBV7-8 and TRBJ2-7; 8 bases are shared with TRBD2. CDR1 is SGHVS and CDR2 is FQNEAQ in the germline V gene. J gave up 3 bases and V 5 bases, and 6 bases lay outside the gene matches. CDR3 length equals 14 residues. CDR3 sequence (DNA): TGTGCCAGCAGCAGGACTAGCCTAGACTACGAGCAGTACTTC. Protein product: CASSRTSLDYEQYF.

Many counts were recorded for this clonotype. This chain connects TRBV28 to TRBJ1-5; TRBD1 might be the D (6 bases). The CDR3 consists of 15 residues. With 2 bases removed from V and 7 bases from J, the gap between germline ends came to 15 bases. The germline CDR1 and CDR2 sequences are MDHEN and SYDVKM. The CDR3: CASSLRAGVGQPQHF. The CDR3 nucleotides read TGTGCCAGCAGTTTACGGGCAGGGGTAGGGCAGCCCCAGCATTTT.

This clonotype was observed many times. V is TRBV18 and J is TRBJ2-7; D unresolved. Germline CDR1 KGHSH, CDR2 LQKENI. V lost 3 bases to trimming and J lost 3 bases, with 15 bases between them. The CDR3 runs to 15 residues. CDR3 residues: CASSPSYPNYYEQYF. The CDR3 nucleotides read TGTGCCAGCTCACCTTCCTACCCCAACTACTACGAGCAGTACTTC.

This clonotype was seen repeatedly, ten times or more. V is TRBV10-3 and J is TRBJ1-6; tentative D call: TRBD1 (5 bases). Per germline, CDR1 ENHRY and CDR2 SYGVKD. The length of the CDR3 is 13 residues. Trimming left V 8 bases short and J 7 bases short, with 12 bases between. The CDR3 coding sequence is TGTGCCATCGGTGGGGCCTCAAATTCACCCCTCCACTTT. It specifies CAIGGASNSPLHF.

This clonotype was counted many times. The chain is built from TRBV7-9 and TRBJ1-2; D not certain. Trimming left V 5 bases short and J 2 bases short, with 6 bases between. Per the germline V gene, CDR1 is SEHNR and CDR2 is FQNEAQ (reference sequence). The CDR3 is 12 amino acids. The CDR3 nucleotides are TGTGCCAGCAGCAGGAAGAACTATGGCTACACCTTC. Encoded protein: CASSRKNYGYTF.

The rearrangement links TRBV7-2 to TRBJ2-5; a possible D gene is TRBD2 (6 bases). V was clipped by 5 bases and J by 4 bases, with 23 bases between them. Germline V lookup: CDR1 SGHTA, CDR2 FQGNSA. The CDR3 is 17 amino acids. CDR3 protein: CASSQGLASFLGETQYF. Here the CDR3 DNA reads TGTGCCAGCAGCCAAGGGCTAGCGTCATTTCTAGGAGAGACCCAGTACTTC.

This clonotype was picked up many times. Here the CDR3 reads CASSRTSENEQYF. In DNA, the CDR3 is TGTGCCAGCAGCAGGACTAGCGAGAACGAGCAGTACTTC. The gene calls are TRBV7-9 and TRBJ2-7, with 9 bases lining up with TRBD2. The CDR3 is 13 amino acids. J gave up 5 bases and V 5 bases, and 4 bases lay outside the gene matches. Per germline, CDR1 SEHNR and CDR2 FQNEAQ (reference sequence).

This clonotype was counted many times. The chain has TRBV7-2 and TRBJ1-2; tentative D call: TRBD1 (5 bases). Trimming pared 5 bases from V and 5 bases from J, leaving 15 bases between. The CDR3 is made up of 14 amino acids. Germline V gene lookup returns CDR1 SGHTA and CDR2 FQGNSA. CDR3 residues: CASSGHENPYGYTF. The CDR3 nucleotides read TGTGCCAGCAGCGGACACGAGAACCCTTATGGCTACACCTTC.

In its sample, this clonotype was seen many times. V usage is TRBV4-1 and J usage is TRBJ1-5, with 7 bases lining up with TRBD1. CDR1 is MGHRA, CDR2 YSYEKL, per germline. The CDR3 runs to 16 residues. V shed 1 base and J 2 bases; nucleotides not matched to a gene: 5. This CDR3 reads CASSQGTGTGNQPQHF. The CDR3 coding sequence is TGCGCCAGCAGCCAAGGAACCGGGACAGGCAATCAGCCCCAGCATTTT.

The table lists this clonotype with many counts. J is TRBJ1-1 and V is TRBV6-5; D may be TRBD1 (5 bases). The CDR3 runs to 13 residues. Trimming cost V 0 bases and J 13 bases, with 15 bases left between them. From germline, CDR1 is MNHEY and CDR2 SVGAGI. For the CDR3, the DNA is TGTGCCAGCAGTTACTCGGACACCGGAAAGGTTTTCTTT. This encodes CASSYSDTGKVFF.

The J gene is TRBJ2-7, the V gene TRBV5-1; D might be TRBD1 or TRBD2, each matching 5 bases. The V end was cut by 5 bases, the J end by 5 bases, with 11 bases between. The CDR3 sequence is 12 residues long. Germline lookup yields CDR1 SGHRS and CDR2 YFSETQ. The CDR3 DNA is TGCGCCAGCAGAGGGGACGGCGACGAGCAGTACTTC. Its translation is CASRGDGDEQYF. The full variable domain, rest sourced from reference TRBV5-1 and TRBJ2-7, is KAGVTQTPRYLIKTRGQQVTLSCSPISGHRSVSWYQQTPGQGLQFLFEYFSETQRNKGNFPGRFSGRQFSNSRSEMNVSTLELGDSALYLCASRGDGDEQYFGPGTRLTVT.

This clonotype was seen ten or more times. V usage is TRBV28 and J usage is TRBJ1-6, with D possibly being TRBD1 (6 bases). This CDR3 spans 17 amino acids. Germline values: CDR1 MDHEN, CDR2 SYDVKM. Between the trimmed V and J ends, which lost 5 bases and 8 bases, there was a span of 22 bases. The CDR3 DNA follows: TGTGCCAGCAGTCTCGTTCGTGGCAGGGGATTTGATTCACCCCTCCACTTT. Translation gives CASSLVRGRGFDSPLHF.

In its sample, this clonotype was seen many times. DNA for the CDR3: TGTGCCAGCAGTTCTCCTGGATTTTATAGCAATCAGCCCCAGCATTTT. Translated, it gives CASSSPGFYSNQPQHF. The chain has TRBV6-2 or TRBV6-3 and TRBJ1-5; the D is unclear. V gave up 4 bases and J gave up 0 bases, with 13 bases separating them. Per the germline V gene, CDR1 is MNHEY and CDR2 is SVGEGT. CDR3 length: 16 residues.

The chain combines TRBV20-1 with TRBJ2-4; 15 nucleotides agree with TRBD2. V was clipped by 0 bases and J by 6 bases; unmatched bases: 9. This CDR3 is 18 amino acids long. Germline assignment: CDR1 DFQATT and CDR2 SNEGSKA (reference sequence). CDR3 protein: CSARDTGLAGGYGNIQYF. The CDR3 DNA follows: TGCAGTGCTAGAGACACGGGACTAGCGGGGGGCTATGGAAACATTCAGTACTTC.

This clonotype was picked up many times. This chain links TRBV15 with TRBJ2-5; tentative D call: TRBD2 (6 bases). V was shortened by 1 base and J by 5 bases, with 14 bases between the two germline ends. Germline V gives CDR1 LNHNV, CDR2 YYDKDF (reference sequence). The CDR3 has 15 residues. CDR3 DNA sequence: TGTGCCACCAGCAGAGCATTTCAGGCGGGGGAGACCCAGTACTTC. It is translated as CATSRAFQAGETQYF.

This clonotype occurred many times. The rearrangement joins TRBV6-1 to TRBJ2-7; D possibly matches TRBD1 or TRBD2 (6 bases each). The CDR3 loop spans 15 amino acids. Germline-derived CDR1 and CDR2 are MNHNS and SASEGT. V was shortened by 0 bases and J by 3 bases, with 12 bases between the two germline ends. CDR3 in amino acids: CASSEAGAGSYEQYF. The DNA of the CDR3 is TGTGCCAGCAGTGAAGCGGGGGCGGGGAGCTACGAGCAGTACTTC.

The chain recombines TRBV5-6 with TRBJ1-5; possible D gene TRBD1, 6 bases. CDR1 and CDR2 from the germline V gene are SGHDT and YYEEEE. This CDR3 is 13 amino acids long. The V gene lost 3 bases and the J gene lost 8 bases, with 12 bases spanning the gap. CDR3 DNA: TGTGCCAGCAGCTCTACAGGGTCTAAGCCCCAGCATTTT. This gives the protein CASSSTGSKPQHF.

This chain uses TRBV10-2 with TRBJ2-2; 9 positions agree with TRBD1. CDR1 WSHSY and CDR2 SAAADI come from the germline V gene. The length of the CDR3 is 17 residues. Losses at the gene ends were 3 bases for V and 6 bases for J; bases not matched to a gene: 11. This chain's CDR3 is CASSDPPGQGYAGELFF. The CDR3 nucleotides read TGCGCCAGCAGTGACCCCCCGGGACAGGGTTACGCCGGGGAGCTGTTTTTT.

The chain employs TRBV12-3 or TRBV12-4 and TRBJ1-2, with 8 nucleotides matching TRBD1. The CDR3 length is 13 residues. J was trimmed by 5 bases and V by 7 bases; bases with no gene match: 6. DNA for the CDR3: TGTGCCAGCAAAACAGGGGGGCCATATGGCTACACCTTC. It translates to CASKTGGPYGYTF.

This clonotype was found many times. The V call is TRBV19, the J call TRBJ2-7, with 7 positions matching TRBD1. Germline V gives CDR1 LNHDA, CDR2 SQIVND (reference sequence). With V trimmed by 5 bases and J by 0 bases, 10 bases remained unmatched. CDR3 length equals 16 residues. The CDR3 DNA reads TGTGCCAGTAGTGGCAAACCGGGACAGACCTCCTACGAGCAGTACTTC. Its translation: CASSGKPGQTSYEQYF.